Below are 2 T cell receptor beta chains sequenced from a single sample in a study of blood T cell repertoires in COVID-19 (TCRdb year 2020). The library was made by the immunoSEQ multiplex PCR assay. As stored in TCRdb, this immuneACCESS dataset retains in-frame rearrangements with V and J assigned. A fraction of the clones does not appear; measured against another copy, unresolved V genes explain less than half of the discrepancy, and the remainder lacks a known reason. The sample contains more than 95,000 clones, roughly four fifths of them found a single time. The top ten clones comprise approximately 3.3% of the sample. The sequencing input was peripheral blood. These receptors came from a woman aged 80 or over with active or convalescent COVID-19.

The rearrangement links TRBV15 to TRBJ1-5, with 7 bases that match TRBD1. CDR1 is LNHNV, CDR2 YYDKDF, per germline (reference sequence). The CDR3 has 15 residues. Losses at the gene ends were 5 bases for V and 0 bases for J; bases not matched to a gene: 4. Here the CDR3 reads CATSARTGSNQPQHF. CDR3 coding DNA: TGTGCCACCAGCGCCAGGACAGGTAGCAATCAGCCCCAGCATTTT. The full variable domain, in which reference TRBV15 and TRBJ1-5 provide the parts outside the CDR3, is DAMVIQNPRYQVTQFGKPVTLSCSQTLNHNVMYWYQQKSSQAPKLLFHYYDKDFNNEADTPDNFQSRRPNTSFCFLDIRSPGLGDTAMYLCATSARTGSNQPQHFGDGTRLSIL.

With regard to this clone: A single base separates this from a much larger clone, so it may be a read error. In DNA form, the CDR3 reads TGTGCCGGCAGTGACACATACAATGAGCAGTTCTTC. It encodes CAGSDTYNEQFF. This chain links TRBV6-4 with TRBJ2-1; D not resolved. The CDR3 has 12 amino acids. Germline CDR1 MRHNA, CDR2 SNTAGT.